The 11 T cell receptor beta chains below come from one sample, sequenced in a study of Tregs in tolerant kidney transplant recipients. Measured with immunoSEQ multiplex PCR; TCRdb has only the in-frame clones, and not every one. There are approximately 67,000 clones in the sample; 80% to 95% occur only once, and approximately 11% lies in the top ten. This specimen was CD8+ T cells from blood, taken before the transplant. The receptors come from a human donor who received a combined kidney and bone marrow transplant.

The rearrangement links TRBV5-1 to TRBJ1-2; the match to TRBD1 covers 8 bases. V gave up 4 bases and J gave up 9 bases; unmatched junction bases: 5. CDR1 SGHRS and CDR2 YFSETQ come from the germline V gene. CDR3 length: 12 residues. The CDR3 coding sequence is TGCGCCAGCAGCCTGGACAGGGATAGCTACACCTTC. Translation gives CASSLDRDSYTF.

The rearrangement links TRBV11-3 to TRBJ2-5; D possibly corresponds to TRBD2 (5 bases). Germline CDR1 reads SGHNT; CDR2 reads YENEEA. V gave up 5 bases and J gave up 4 bases, with 23 bases separating them. The CDR3 runs to 17 residues. This chain's CDR3 is CASSPPSPGPEGETQYF. DNA for the CDR3: TGTGCCAGCAGCCCCCCTTCCCCGGGCCCCGAGGGAGAGACCCAGTACTTC.

V usage is TRBV9 and J usage is TRBJ2-2; a possible D gene is TRBD2 (5 bases). The ends were cut back, 3 bases at V and 6 bases at J, with 9 bases in the middle. The germline V gene has CDR1 SGDLS and CDR2 YYNGEE. CDR3 length equals 13 residues. CDR3 nucleotides: TGTGCCAGCAGCGCCCCCGGGGCCGGGGAGCTGTTTTTT. Its protein is CASSAPGAGELFF.

This clone turned up a few times. The rearrangement joins TRBV4-1 to TRBJ2-7; TRBD1 aligns across 9 bases. Trimming at V came to 5 bases and at J to 3 bases, leaving 8 bases not matched to a gene. CDR1 is MGHRA, CDR2 YSYEKL, per germline. This CDR3 is built from 15 residues. The CDR3 here is CASSWGQGQDYEQYF. As DNA, the CDR3 is TGCGCCAGCAGCTGGGGACAGGGCCAAGACTACGAGCAGTACTTC.

V gene TRBV10-2 combines with J gene TRBJ2-3; 11 positions agree with TRBD2. The junction had 3 bases not matched to a gene; V was cut back by 5 bases and J by 2 bases. CDR1 is WSHSY, CDR2 SAAADI, per germline. The CDR3 loop spans 15 amino acids. DNA for the CDR3: TGCGCCAGCAGTAAACTAGCGGGGGACACAGATACGCAGTATTTT. Protein product: CASSKLAGDTDTQYF.

In its sample, this clone was seen once. The genes are TRBV5-1 and TRBJ2-1; 9 positions agree with TRBD1. Unmatched junction bases numbered 5, after V lost 3 bases and J lost 10 bases. In germline, CDR1 is SGHRS, CDR2 YFSETQ. The CDR3 contains 13 residues. The CDR3 here is CASSWGQGWEQFF. CDR3 coding DNA: TGCGCCAGCAGCTGGGGACAGGGTTGGGAGCAGTTCTTC.

The CDR3 DNA reads as TGTGCCAGTAGTATAACAGGATCAACTAATGAAAAACTGTTTTTT. As protein: CASSITGSTNEKLFF. The genes are TRBV19 and TRBJ1-4; the D gene is possibly TRBD1 (5 bases). This CDR3 spans 15 amino acids. The germline V gene encodes CDR1 LNHDA and CDR2 SQIVND (reference sequence). V was cut by 2 bases and J by 0 bases, with 7 bases left in between. Variable domain in full (rest from reference TRBV19 and TRBJ1-4): DGGITQSPKYLFRKEGQNVTLSCEQNLNHDAMYWYRQDPGQGLRLIYYSQIVNDFQKGDIAEGYSVSREKKESFPLTVTSAQKNPTAFYLCASSITGSTNEKLFFGSGTQLSVL.

V is TRBV4-1 and J is TRBJ1-4, with D maybe TRBD1 (5 bases). The V end lost 1 base, the J end lost 7 bases, and 10 bases lay between the germline ends. CDR3 length: 14 residues. Germline CDR1 and CDR2: MGHRA and YSYEKL. The CDR3, as DNA: TGCGCCAGCAGCCAAGCCAGGGTTGGTGAAAAACTGTTTTTT. It encodes CASSQARVGEKLFF.

The chain links TRBV13 to TRBJ2-5; 8 bases align to TRBD2. Germline lookup yields CDR1 PRHDT and CDR2 FYEKMQ (reference sequence). There are 16 residues in the CDR3. The trim removed 5 bases at V and 4 bases at J, leaving 12 bases unmatched. CDR3 in DNA: TGTGCCAGCAGCCTCCCTGGGCTAGCGGGTGGAGAGACCCAGTACTTC. Translation gives CASSLPGLAGGETQYF.

V and J are TRBV5-1 and TRBJ2-5; D is perhaps TRBD2 (5 bases). This CDR3 comprises 15 residues. Germline V CDR1 and CDR2: SGHRS, YFSETQ. Deletions cut 0 bases from V and 2 bases from J, with 11 bases between. This CDR3 reads CASSLGLDSQETQYF. The CDR3 DNA is TGCGCCAGCAGCTTGGGGTTGGACTCTCAAGAGACCCAGTACTTC.

The J gene is TRBJ1-2, the V gene TRBV6-1; D is possibly TRBD1 (6 bases). CDR1 is MNHNS and CDR2 is SASEGT in the germline V gene. The CDR3 sequence is 13 residues long. V dropped 6 bases and J dropped 2 bases, with 10 bases sitting between them. CDR3: CASRVDRNYGYTF. In DNA, the CDR3 is TGTGCCAGCAGGGTAGACAGGAACTATGGCTACACCTTC.